One sample yielded the 10 T cell receptor beta chains listed below, sequenced in a study of blood T cell repertoires in COVID-19. Method: immunoSEQ multiplex PCR; TCRdb's copy keeps in-frame clones and lacks some. The table shows roughly 14,000 clones, with 80% to 95% occurring only once. The sample consisted of peripheral blood. The receptors stem from a human donor with active COVID-19. The donor label of this sample is uncertain.

The rearrangement uses TRBV6-5 and TRBJ1-1, with D uncertain. CDR1 is MNHEY and CDR2 is SVGAGI in the germline V gene. The V gene lost 6 bases and the J gene lost 3 bases, with 14 bases spanning the gap. The CDR3 has 14 residues. In DNA form, the CDR3 reads TGTGCCAGCAGACCGTACAGTCCGGACACTGAAGCTTTCTTT. This codes for CASRPYSPDTEAFF.

A few counts support this clone. This rearrangement joins TRBV6-5 to TRBJ2-7; a possible D gene is TRBD2 (5 bases). With 0 bases removed from V and 2 bases from J, the gap between germline ends came to 8 bases. Germline assignment: CDR1 MNHEY and CDR2 SVGAGI. CDR3 length equals 14 residues. The CDR3 nucleotides are TGTGCCAGCAGTTACTCGTACGGGACCTACGAGCAGTACTTC. Amino acid sequence: CASSYSYGTYEQYF.

The chain uses TRBV18 and TRBJ2-7; D might be TRBD2 (6 bases). The CDR3 has 16 amino acids. The germline V and J ends were trimmed by 0 bases and 3 bases, with 15 bases remaining between them. Germline CDR1 KGHSH, CDR2 LQKENI. CDR3 in amino acids: CASSPPAGISGYEQYF. CDR3 sequence (DNA): TGTGCCAGCTCACCACCGGCAGGGATTAGCGGCTACGAGCAGTACTTC.

This chain joins TRBV5-1 and TRBJ2-4; TRBD2 matches at 10 bases. From germline, CDR1 is SGHRS and CDR2 YFSETQ. J lost 0 bases, V lost 0 bases, and 18 bases had no gene match. CDR3 length equals 22 residues. The CDR3 region is CASSLDPPSGRVPLLAKNIQYF. The CDR3 DNA reads as TGCGCCAGCAGCTTGGATCCCCCCAGCGGGAGGGTCCCACTATTAGCCAAAAACATTCAGTACTTC.

The chain links TRBV6-1 to TRBJ2-7; TRBD2 matches 11 bases. V lost 2 bases and J lost 2; bases outside the gene matches: 5. The CDR3 extends over 16 amino acids. Germline assignment: CDR1 MNHNS and CDR2 SASEGT. The CDR3 sequence is CASSEFLSGRAYEQYF. The CDR3 coding sequence is TGTGCCAGCAGTGAATTCCTTAGCGGGAGGGCCTACGAGCAGTACTTC.

This chain uses TRBV19 with TRBJ1-2; 7 bases line up with TRBD1. Trimming took 2 bases from V and 6 from J; bases not matched to a gene: 9. Germline CDR1 and CDR2: LNHDA and SQIVND (reference sequence). This CDR3 is built from 15 residues. CDR3 DNA sequence: TGTGCCAGTAGTATACTGGGAGACAGGGTTAATGGCTACACCTTC. It translates to CASSILGDRVNGYTF.

The chain combines TRBV5-1 with TRBJ2-2; possibly TRBD1 for D (5 bases). CDR1 SGHRS and CDR2 YFSETQ come from the germline V gene. V was shortened by 0 bases and J by 2 bases, with 11 bases between the two germline ends. The CDR3 contains 16 residues. The CDR3 loop reads CASSLAGQGNTGELFF. The CDR3 coding sequence is TGCGCCAGCAGCTTGGCCGGTCAGGGAAACACCGGGGAGCTGTTTTTT.

CDR3 amino acids: CASSIETGGSNQPQHF. In nucleotides, the CDR3 is TGTGCCAGTAGTATAGAAACGGGTGGGAGCAATCAGCCCCAGCATTTT. The genes are TRBV19 and TRBJ1-5; no clear D gene. Germline V CDR1 and CDR2: LNHDA, SQIVND (reference sequence). The CDR3 has 16 amino acids. V was shortened by 0 bases and J by 1 base, with 10 bases between the two germline ends.

The rearrangement joins TRBV18 to TRBJ2-1, with TRBD2 matching over 7 bases. The CDR3 runs to 15 residues. CDR1 is KGHSH, CDR2 LQKENI, per germline. Unmatched junction bases numbered 8, after V lost 2 bases and J lost 7 bases. The CDR3 protein is CASSPGLEGTNEQFF. In DNA, the CDR3 is TGTGCCAGCTCACCAGGACTAGAGGGGACTAATGAGCAGTTCTTC. Together with reference TRBV18 and TRBJ2-1, the CDR3 gives the full variable domain: NAGVMQNPRHLVRRRGQEARLRCSPMKGHSHVYWYRQLPEEGLKFMVYLQKENIIDESGMPKERFSAEFPKEGPSILRIQQVVRGDSAAYFCASSPGLEGTNEQFFGPGTRLTVL.

The chain uses TRBV6-5 and TRBJ1-1; TRBD1 agrees at 8 bases. This CDR3 region has 11 residues. The germline V gene encodes CDR1 MNHEY and CDR2 SVGAGI. V dropped 11 bases and J dropped 4; count of bases not matched to a gene: 3. The CDR3 loop reads CAGQGFTEAFF. The CDR3 DNA reads TGTGCCGGACAGGGTTTCACTGAAGCTTTCTTT.